This T cell receptor (beta chain) was sequenced during a study of cytomegalovirus exposure and HLA in healthy donors. Study outcomes and limitations: The majority of CMV-associated TCR beta chains were reported as apparently HLA-restricted in a later analysis. HLA alleles were associated with around 17,000 TCR beta sequences in a later analysis at 0.05 false discovery rate. Prior analysis indicated that the majority of TCR beta V segments exhibited productivity approximately 87% or approximately 30% of the time.

PCR employed 60 Vbeta and 13 Jbeta primers. Libraries were prepared by immunoSEQ multiplex PCR; TCRdb keeps only in-frame clonotypes and omits some of them. Of 55,000 to 75,000 clones in the sample, almost 70% were seen once. Note on this clone: The target antigen is unknown.

The TCR comes from a middle-aged man in good health and CMV-seropositive. The sequenced material came from PBMCs.

The DNA of the CDR3 is TGTGCCAGCAGCTTAATAGTGGGGGGTGGCACAGATACGCAGTATTTT. Residues: CASSLIVGGGTDTQYF. The rearrangement uses TRBV7-2 and TRBJ2-3; D is possibly TRBD2 (6 bases). Trimming removed 2 bases from V and 1 base from J, with 13 bases in between. This CDR3 is built from 16 residues. Germline assignment: CDR1 SGHTA and CDR2 FQGNSA.